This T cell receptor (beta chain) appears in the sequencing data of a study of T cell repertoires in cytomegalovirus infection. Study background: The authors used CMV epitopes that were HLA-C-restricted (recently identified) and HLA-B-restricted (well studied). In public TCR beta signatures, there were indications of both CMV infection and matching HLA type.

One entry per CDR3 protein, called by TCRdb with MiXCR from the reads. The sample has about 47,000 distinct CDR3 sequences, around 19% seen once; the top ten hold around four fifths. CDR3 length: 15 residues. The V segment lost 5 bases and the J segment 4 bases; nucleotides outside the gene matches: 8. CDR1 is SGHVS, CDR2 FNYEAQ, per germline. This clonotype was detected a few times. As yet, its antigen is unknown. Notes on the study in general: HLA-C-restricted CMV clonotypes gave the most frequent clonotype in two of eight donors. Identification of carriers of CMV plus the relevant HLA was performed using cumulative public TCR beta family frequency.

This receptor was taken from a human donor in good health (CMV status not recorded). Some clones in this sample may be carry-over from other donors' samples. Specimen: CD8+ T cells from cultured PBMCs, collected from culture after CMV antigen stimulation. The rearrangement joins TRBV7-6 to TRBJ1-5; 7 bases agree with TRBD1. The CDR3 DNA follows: TGTGCCAGCAGCCTCGGGACAGTCAGGAATCAGCCCCAGCATTTT. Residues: CASSLGTVRNQPQHF.